This passage covers 9 T cell receptor beta chains from one sample sequenced in a study of shared clonotypes between healthy human individuals. Naive CD8 populations comprised CD45RO-negative cells positively selected for CCR7, excluding terminally differentiated effector memory CD45RA+ cells. Measured with immunoSEQ multiplex PCR; TCRdb has only the in-frame clones, and not every one. The sample contains roughly 2.1 million clones, under 95% of which appear only once. The sequencing sample was made of naive CD8+ T cells from PBMCs. The receptor set was obtained from a man aged 18-30 years in good health. Some clones in this sample may be carry-over from other donors' samples.

Only one count was recorded for this clone. The chain carries TRBV10-3 and TRBJ2-5, with no clear D. Germline loops: CDR1 ENHRY, CDR2 SYGVKD. This CDR3 contains 15 residues. V was cut by 0 bases and J by 2 bases, with 10 bases left in between. CDR3 amino acids: CAISESLTTQETQYF. DNA of the CDR3: TGTGCCATCAGTGAGTCGCTGACAACACAAGAGACCCAGTACTTC.

This chain joins TRBV27 and TRBJ2-2; 14 nucleotides line up with TRBD2. Germline CDR1 and CDR2: MNHEY and SMNVEV (reference sequence). After removal of 5 bases from V and 8 bases from J, the junction contained 4 bases not matched to a gene. The CDR3 sequence is 15 residues long. This CDR3 is CASSPGLAGVGELFF. CDR3 bases: TGTGCCAGCAGTCCGGGACTAGCGGGAGTAGGGGAGCTGTTTTTT.

This chain links TRBV6-1 with TRBJ2-1, with TRBD1 matching 9 bases. The CDR3 runs to 16 residues. CDR1 MNHNS and CDR2 SASEGT come from the germline V gene. Trimming cost V 4 bases and J 0 bases; bases outside gene matches: 4. Written as DNA, the CDR3 is TGTGCCAGCAGTGGTCCGGGACAGGGCTCCTACAATGAGCAGTTCTTC. This encodes CASSGPGQGSYNEQFF.

The chain employs TRBV15 and TRBJ2-7; 12 bases are a match to TRBD2. The V gene end was trimmed by 8 bases and the J gene end by 10 bases; junction bases not matched to a gene: 6. This CDR3 has 12 residues. Germline V gene sequence: CDR1 LNHNV, CDR2 YYDKDF (reference sequence). The CDR3, as DNA: TGTGCCACCGGTGGACTAGCGGGATTTCAGTACTTC. It translates to CATGGLAGFQYF.

This clone was recorded only once. The chain carries TRBV7-8 and TRBJ2-7; 14 bases align to TRBD2. The CDR3 runs to 17 residues. Germline loops: CDR1 SGHVS, CDR2 FQNEAQ. Unmatched junction bases numbered 8, after V lost 5 bases and J lost 2 bases. CDR3 sequence reads: CASSLGLAGVVAYEQYF. CDR3 nucleotide sequence: TGTGCCAGCAGCCTGGGACTAGCGGGAGTAGTAGCCTACGAGCAGTACTTC.

This chain uses TRBV28 with TRBJ1-1; D remains ambiguous. The germline CDR1 and CDR2 sequences are MDHEN and SYDVKM. The CDR3 covers 17 residues. V lost 4 bases to trimming and J lost 3 bases, with 21 bases between them. CDR3 in DNA: TGTGCCAGCAGTTCGCCCAGAGCCGGATGGATGGACACTGAAGCTTTCTTT. It is translated as CASSSPRAGWMDTEAFF. Based on the CDR3 plus reference TRBV28 and TRBJ1-1, the full variable domain is DVKVTQSSRYLVKRTGEKVFLECVQDMDHENMFWYRQDPGLGLRLIYFSYDVKMKEKGDIPEGYSVSREKKERFSLILESASTNQTSMYLCASSSPRAGWMDTEAFFGQGTRLTVV.

This clone was seen a few times. CDR3 DNA sequence: TGTGCCAGCAGCCCCCTGGGGCGGGACACTGAAGCTTTCTTT. Its translation is CASSPLGRDTEAFF. The chain links TRBV7-9 to TRBJ1-1; weak D call: TRBD1 (5 bases). The V and J ends lost 5 bases and 3 bases respectively, with 13 bases between them. The CDR3 is 14 amino acids. The germline V gene has CDR1 SEHNR and CDR2 FQNEAQ (reference sequence).

This clone came up once. The rearrangement links TRBV4-1 to TRBJ2-7; 15 bases are shared with TRBD2. The CDR3 loop spans 17 amino acids. The V gene end was trimmed by 1 base and the J gene end by 2 bases; junction bases not matched to a gene: 3. Germline CDR1 MGHRA, CDR2 YSYEKL. The CDR3 protein is CASSQGTSGGETYEQYF. The CDR3 DNA follows: TGCGCCAGCAGCCAAGGGACTAGCGGGGGGGAAACCTACGAGCAGTACTTC.

The chain recombines TRBV7-3 with TRBJ2-2; possibly TRBD2 for D (6 bases). This CDR3 has 16 amino acids. V lost 5 bases to trimming and J lost 1 base, with 14 bases between them. Germline CDR1 and CDR2: SGHTA and FQGTGA. CDR3 sequence reads: CASSQWPAGNTGELFF. The DNA of the CDR3 is TGTGCCAGCAGCCAGTGGCCAGCGGGGAACACCGGGGAGCTGTTTTTT.